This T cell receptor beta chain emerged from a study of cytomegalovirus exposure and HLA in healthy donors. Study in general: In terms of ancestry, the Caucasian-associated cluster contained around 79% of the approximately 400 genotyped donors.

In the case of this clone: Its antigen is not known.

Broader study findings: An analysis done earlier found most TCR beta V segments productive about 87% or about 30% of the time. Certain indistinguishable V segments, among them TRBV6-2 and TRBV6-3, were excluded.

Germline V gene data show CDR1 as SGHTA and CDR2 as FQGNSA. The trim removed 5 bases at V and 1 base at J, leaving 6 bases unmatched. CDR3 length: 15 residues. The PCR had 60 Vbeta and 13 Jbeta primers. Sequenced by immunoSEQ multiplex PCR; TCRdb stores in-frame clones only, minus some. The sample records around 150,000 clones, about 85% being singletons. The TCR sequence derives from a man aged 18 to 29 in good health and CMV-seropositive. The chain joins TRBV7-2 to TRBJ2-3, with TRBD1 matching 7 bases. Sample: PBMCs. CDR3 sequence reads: CASSANRGGTDTQYF. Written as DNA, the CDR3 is TGTGCCAGCAGCGCAAACAGGGGTGGCACAGATACGCAGTATTTT.